One and the same sample provided the 3 T cell receptor beta chains below, sequenced in a study of regulatory T cells in long-lasting Graves disease (dated by TCRdb to 2020 to 2023). The sample's time point label, in plain terms: persistent/refractory GD, antithyroid drugs over 5 years with positive TRAb. RNA was extracted from PBMCs in TRIzol for both TCR sequencing and RNA sequencing. The method behind the library was multiplex PCR. Sequencing took place on an Illumina HiSeq 4000. To build TCR beta libraries, CDR3 regions were amplified by Arm-PCR using iRepertoire HTBI primers. TCRdb itself trimmed the public reads at Q25 with fastp, ran MiXCR and retained productive beta chains. Each CDR3 protein appears once, grouped with its most common genes and DNA. This sample has 600,000 to 850,000 distinct CDR3 sequences in its table, and around 32% of those were observed once. Around 42% of the sample is taken by the ten largest.

The sample was peripheral blood mononuclear cells (PBMCs), taken when the disease was refractory, from a patient treated with antithyroid drugs. These receptors all come from a female donor with Graves disease.

A few counts support this clonotype. DNA for the CDR3: TGTGCCAGCAGGGAGGGCGGCCGTCCGGGGCAGCCCCAGCATTTT. Encoded protein: CASREGGRPGQPQHF. This chain links TRBV12-3 or TRBV12-4 with TRBJ1-5; D uncertain. The CDR3 is 15 residues long. V was trimmed by 6 bases and J by 7 bases, leaving 19 bases between them.

Turning to this clonotype: Germline is not matched at one junction end, which may reflect a read error. The chain couples TRBV7-9 to TRBJ2-5; D is possibly TRBD1 (6 bases). The CDR3 has 15 amino acids. Germline V gene lookup returns CDR1 SEHNR and CDR2 FQNEAQ (reference sequence). The CDR3 sequence is CASSIRQDRSETQYF. The CDR3 DNA is TGCGCCAGCAGCATAAGACAGGACCGTTCTGAGACCCAGTACTTC.

This clonotype has only a few counts. Here the CDR3 DNA reads TGCGCCAGCAGCTTGGGCGGACTAGAGAACATTCAGTACTTC. Its translation is CASSLGGLENIQYF. The chain links TRBV5-1 to TRBJ2-4, with TRBD2 matching over 7 bases. The CDR3 is made up of 14 amino acids. J lost 7 bases, V lost 0 bases, and 4 bases had no gene match. Germline V gives CDR1 SGHRS, CDR2 YFSETQ.